Sequencing of this TCR beta chain was carried out in a study of shared clonotypes between healthy human individuals. In its sample, this clone was seen once. Those who donated were healthy HIV-negative adults, with no recent acute infections or vaccinations reported. V was clipped by 5 bases and J by 8 bases, with 21 bases between them. The CDR3 runs to 15 residues. Germline CDR1 SGHTA, CDR2 FQGNSA. Produced via immunoSEQ multiplex PCR; TCRdb's table is partial and in-frame only. Of around 200,000 clones in the sample, approximately 61% were seen once. This chain links TRBV7-2 with TRBJ1-2; D unresolved. The receptor was isolated from a man aged 25 to 40 in good health. Sequenced material: memory CD4+ T cells sorted from blood. Subset in this sample: CD45RA-negative fraction. The CDR3 is CASSPHPGTTAGYTF. Here the CDR3 DNA reads TGTGCCAGCAGCCCACACCCCGGCACCACGGCGGGCTACACCTTC.